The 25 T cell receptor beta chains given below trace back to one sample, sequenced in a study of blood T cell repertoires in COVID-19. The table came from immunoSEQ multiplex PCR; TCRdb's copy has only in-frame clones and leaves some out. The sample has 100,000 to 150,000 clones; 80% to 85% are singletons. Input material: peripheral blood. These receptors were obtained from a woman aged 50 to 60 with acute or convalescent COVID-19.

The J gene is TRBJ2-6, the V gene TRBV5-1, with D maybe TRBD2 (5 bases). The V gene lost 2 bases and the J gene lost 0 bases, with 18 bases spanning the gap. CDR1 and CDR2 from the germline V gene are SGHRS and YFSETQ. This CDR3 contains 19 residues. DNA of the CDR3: TGCGCCAGCAGCTTACGGACTGGGCTAGGCGACTCTGGGGCCAACGTCCTGACTTTC. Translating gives CASSLRTGLGDSGANVLTF.

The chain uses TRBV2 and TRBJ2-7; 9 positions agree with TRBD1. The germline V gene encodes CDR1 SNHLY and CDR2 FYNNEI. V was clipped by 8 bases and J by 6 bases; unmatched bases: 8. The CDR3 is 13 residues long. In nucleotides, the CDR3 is TGTGCCAGCGGGGGACAGGGCGTGAGCGAGCAGTACTTC. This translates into CASGGQGVSEQYF. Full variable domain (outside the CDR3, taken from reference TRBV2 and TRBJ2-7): EPEVTQTPSHQVTQMGQEVILRCVPISNHLYFYWYRQILGQKVEFLVSFYNNEISEKSEIFDDQFSVERPDGSNFTLKIRSTKLEDSAMYFCASGGQGVSEQYFGPGTRLTVT.

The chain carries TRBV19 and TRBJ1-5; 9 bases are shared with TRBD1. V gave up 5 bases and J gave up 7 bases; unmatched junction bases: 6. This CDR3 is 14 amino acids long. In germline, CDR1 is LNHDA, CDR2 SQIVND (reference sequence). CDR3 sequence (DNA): TGTGCCAGTAGTCTCGGGACAGGGAGACAGCCCCAGCATTTT. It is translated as CASSLGTGRQPQHF.

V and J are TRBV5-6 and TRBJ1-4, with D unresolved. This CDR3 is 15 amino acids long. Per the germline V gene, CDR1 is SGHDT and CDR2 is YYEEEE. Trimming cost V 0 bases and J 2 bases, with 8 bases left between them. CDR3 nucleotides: TGTGCCAGCAGCTTGGGGCCCTCGACTAATGAAAAACTGTTTTTT. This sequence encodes CASSLGPSTNEKLFF.

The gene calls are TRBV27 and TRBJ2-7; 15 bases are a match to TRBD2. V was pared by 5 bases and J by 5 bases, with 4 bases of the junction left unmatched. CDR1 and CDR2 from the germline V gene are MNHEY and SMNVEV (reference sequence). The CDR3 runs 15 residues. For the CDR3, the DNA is TGTGCCAGCAGTCAGGGACTAGCGGGAGGTAACGAGCAGTACTTC. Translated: CASSQGLAGGNEQYF.

CDR3 sequence: CASIGSGRAEQFF. CDR3 bases: TGTGCCAGCATAGGGAGCGGGAGGGCTGAGCAGTTCTTC. The genes are TRBV12-3 or TRBV12-4 and TRBJ2-1; 10 bases are shared with TRBD2. CDR3 length equals 13 residues. The V segment lost 7 bases and the J segment 9 bases; nucleotides outside the gene matches: 6.

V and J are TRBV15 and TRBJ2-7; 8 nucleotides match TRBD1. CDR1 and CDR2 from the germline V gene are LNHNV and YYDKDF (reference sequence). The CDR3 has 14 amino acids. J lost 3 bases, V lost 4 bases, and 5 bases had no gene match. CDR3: CATSTRDRYYEQYF. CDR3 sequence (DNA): TGTGCCACCAGCACCCGGGACAGGTACTACGAGCAGTACTTC.

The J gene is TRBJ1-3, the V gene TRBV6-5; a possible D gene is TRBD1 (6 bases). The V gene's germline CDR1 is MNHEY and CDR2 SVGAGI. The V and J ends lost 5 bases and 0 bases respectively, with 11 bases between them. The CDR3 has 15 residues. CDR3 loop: CASSPRTVSGNTIYF. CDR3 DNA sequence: TGTGCCAGCAGTCCACGGACAGTCTCTGGAAACACCATATATTTT.

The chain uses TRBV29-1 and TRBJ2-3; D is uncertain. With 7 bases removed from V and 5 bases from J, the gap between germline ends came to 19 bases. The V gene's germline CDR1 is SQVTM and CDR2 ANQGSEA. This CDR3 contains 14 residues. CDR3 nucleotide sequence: TGCAGCGGATCTAGAGGTTCTAGTCTAGATACGCAGTATTTT. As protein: CSGSRGSSLDTQYF.

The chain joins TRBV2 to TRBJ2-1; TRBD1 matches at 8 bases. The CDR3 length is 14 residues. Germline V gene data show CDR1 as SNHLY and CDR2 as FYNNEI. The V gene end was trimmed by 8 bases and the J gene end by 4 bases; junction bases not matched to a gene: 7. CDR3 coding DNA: TGTGCCAGCGCGCCGGGACAGGCGTACAATGAGCAGTTCTTC. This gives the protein CASAPGQAYNEQFF.

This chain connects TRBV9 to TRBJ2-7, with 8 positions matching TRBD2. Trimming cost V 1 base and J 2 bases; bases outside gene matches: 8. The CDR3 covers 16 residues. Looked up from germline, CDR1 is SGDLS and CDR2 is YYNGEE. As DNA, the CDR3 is TGTGCCAGCAGCGTAACCCCTAGCGGGTCCCCCTACGAGCAGTACTTC. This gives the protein CASSVTPSGSPYEQYF.

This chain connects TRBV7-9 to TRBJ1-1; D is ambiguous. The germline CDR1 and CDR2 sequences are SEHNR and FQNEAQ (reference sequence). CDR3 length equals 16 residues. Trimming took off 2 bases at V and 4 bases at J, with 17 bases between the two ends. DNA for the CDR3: TGTGCCAGCAGCTTAAAACTGGTGGGTGGGCGCACTGAAGCTTTCTTT. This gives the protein CASSLKLVGGRTEAFF.

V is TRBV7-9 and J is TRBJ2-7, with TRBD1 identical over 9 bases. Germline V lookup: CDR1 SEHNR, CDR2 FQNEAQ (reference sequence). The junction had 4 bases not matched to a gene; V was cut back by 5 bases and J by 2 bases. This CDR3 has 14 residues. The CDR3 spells CASSSRTGAYEQYF. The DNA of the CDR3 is TGTGCCAGCAGCAGTCGGACAGGGGCCTACGAGCAGTACTTC.

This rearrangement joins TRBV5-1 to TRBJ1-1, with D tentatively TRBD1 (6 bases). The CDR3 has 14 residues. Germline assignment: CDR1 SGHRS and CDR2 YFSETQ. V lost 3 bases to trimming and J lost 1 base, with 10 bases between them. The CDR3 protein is CASSSQTGNTEAFF. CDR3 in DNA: TGCGCCAGCAGCTCGCAGACAGGGAACACTGAAGCTTTCTTT.

CDR3 loop: CASSLVAAYEQYF. CDR3 nucleotides: TGTGCCAGCAGCTTAGTAGCGGCCTACGAGCAGTACTTC. This chain links TRBV11-2 with TRBJ2-7; a possible D gene is TRBD2 (6 bases). Per the germline V gene, CDR1 is SGHAT and CDR2 is FQNNGV. The CDR3 has 13 amino acids. Trimming took off 1 base at V and 2 bases at J, with 6 bases between the two ends.

Written as DNA, the CDR3 is TGTGCCAGCAGTTACTCGGTCTCCGGGACCTACGAGCAGTACTTC. Translating it yields CASSYSVSGTYEQYF. V usage is TRBV6-5 and J usage is TRBJ2-7; D might be TRBD2 (5 bases). The germline gives CDR1 MNHEY, CDR2 SVGAGI. The CDR3 runs 15 residues. Deletions cut 0 bases from V and 2 bases from J, with 11 bases between.

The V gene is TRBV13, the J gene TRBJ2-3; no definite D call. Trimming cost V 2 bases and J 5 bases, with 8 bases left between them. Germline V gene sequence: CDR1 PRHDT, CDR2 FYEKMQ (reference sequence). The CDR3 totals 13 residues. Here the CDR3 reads CASSLRARDTQYF. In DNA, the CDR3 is TGTGCCAGCAGCTTACGAGCAAGAGATACGCAGTATTTT. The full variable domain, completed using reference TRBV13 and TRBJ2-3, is AAGVIQSPRHLIKEKRETATLKCYPIPRHDTVYWYQQGPGQDPQFLISFYEKMQSDKGSIPDRFSAQQFSDYHSELNMSSLELGDSALYFCASSLRARDTQYFGPGTRLTVL.

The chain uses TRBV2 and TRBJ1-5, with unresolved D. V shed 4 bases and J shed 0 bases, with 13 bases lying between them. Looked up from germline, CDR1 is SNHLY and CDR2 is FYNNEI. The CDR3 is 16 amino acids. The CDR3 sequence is CASSGERMVSNQPQHF. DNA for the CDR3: TGTGCCAGCAGTGGCGAGAGGATGGTTAGCAATCAGCCCCAGCATTTT.

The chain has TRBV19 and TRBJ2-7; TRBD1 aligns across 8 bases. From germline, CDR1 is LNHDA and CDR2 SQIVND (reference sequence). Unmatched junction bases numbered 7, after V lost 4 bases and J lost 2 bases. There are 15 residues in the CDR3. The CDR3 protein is CASSTPRTGPYEQYF. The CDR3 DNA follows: TGTGCCAGTAGTACACCAAGGACAGGGCCCTACGAGCAGTACTTC.

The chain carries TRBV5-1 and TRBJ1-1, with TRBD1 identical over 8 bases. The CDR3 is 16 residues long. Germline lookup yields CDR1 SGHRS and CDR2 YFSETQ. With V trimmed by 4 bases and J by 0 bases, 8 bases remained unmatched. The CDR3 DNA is TGCGCCAGCAGCGTCCTAGGACAGGGAATGAACACTGAAGCTTTCTTT. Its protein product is CASSVLGQGMNTEAFF.

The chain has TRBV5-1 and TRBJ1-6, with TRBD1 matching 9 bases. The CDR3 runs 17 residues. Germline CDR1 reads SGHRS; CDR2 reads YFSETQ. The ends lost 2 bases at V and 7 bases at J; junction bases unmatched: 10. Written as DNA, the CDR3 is TGCGCCAGCAGCTTTCTAGGCTTGGGACAGGGAAATTCACCCCTCCACTTT. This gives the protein CASSFLGLGQGNSPLHF. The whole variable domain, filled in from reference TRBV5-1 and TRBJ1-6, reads KAGVTQTPRYLIKTRGQQVTLSCSPISGHRSVSWYQQTPGQGLQFLFEYFSETQRNKGNFPGRFSGRQFSNSRSEMNVSTLELGDSALYLCASSFLGLGQGNSPLHFGNGTRLTVT.

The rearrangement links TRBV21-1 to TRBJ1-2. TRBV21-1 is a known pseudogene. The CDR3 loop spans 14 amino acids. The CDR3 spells CASSKVPRGYGYTF. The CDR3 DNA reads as TGTGCCAGCAGCAAAGTCCCCCGAGGCTATGGCTACACCTTC.

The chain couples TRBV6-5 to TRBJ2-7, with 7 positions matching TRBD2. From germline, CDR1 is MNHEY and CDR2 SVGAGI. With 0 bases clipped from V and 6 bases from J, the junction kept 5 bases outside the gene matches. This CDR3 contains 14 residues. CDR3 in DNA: TGTGCCAGCAGTTACTCAGGAGGGAGGGCCGAGCAGTACTTC. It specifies CASSYSGGRAEQYF.

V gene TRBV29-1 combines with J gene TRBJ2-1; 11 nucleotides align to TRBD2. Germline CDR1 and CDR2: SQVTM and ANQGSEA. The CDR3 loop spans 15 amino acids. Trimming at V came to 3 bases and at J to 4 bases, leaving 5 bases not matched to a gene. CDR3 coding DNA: TGCAGCGTTGATACACTAGCGGGGGTTTACAATGAGCAGTTCTTC. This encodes CSVDTLAGVYNEQFF.

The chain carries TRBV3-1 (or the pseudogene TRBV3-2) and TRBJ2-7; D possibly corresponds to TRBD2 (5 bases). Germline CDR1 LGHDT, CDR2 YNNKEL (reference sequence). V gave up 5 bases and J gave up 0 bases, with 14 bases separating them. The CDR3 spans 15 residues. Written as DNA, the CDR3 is TGTGCCAGCAGCGACCGACCGGGATCCTCCTACGAGCAGTACTTC. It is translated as CASSDRPGSSYEQYF.